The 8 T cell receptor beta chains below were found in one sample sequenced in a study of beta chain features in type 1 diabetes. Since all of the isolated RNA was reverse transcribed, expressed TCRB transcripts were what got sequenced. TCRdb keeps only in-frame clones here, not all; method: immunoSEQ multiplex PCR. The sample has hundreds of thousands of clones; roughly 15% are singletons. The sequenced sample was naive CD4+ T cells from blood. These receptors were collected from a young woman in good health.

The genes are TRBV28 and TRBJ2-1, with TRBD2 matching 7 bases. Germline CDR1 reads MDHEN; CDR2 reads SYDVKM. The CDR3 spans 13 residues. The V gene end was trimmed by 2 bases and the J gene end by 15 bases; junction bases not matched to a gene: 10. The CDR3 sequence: CASSLPTSGTLFF. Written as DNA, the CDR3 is TGTGCCAGCAGTTTACCAACCAGCGGGACCCTGTTCTTC. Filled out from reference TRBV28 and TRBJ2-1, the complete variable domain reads DVKVTQSSRYLVKRTGEKVFLECVQDMDHENMFWYRQDPGLGLRLIYFSYDVKMKEKGDIPEGYSVSREKKERFSLILESASTNQTSMYLCASSLPTSGTLFFGPGTRLTVL.

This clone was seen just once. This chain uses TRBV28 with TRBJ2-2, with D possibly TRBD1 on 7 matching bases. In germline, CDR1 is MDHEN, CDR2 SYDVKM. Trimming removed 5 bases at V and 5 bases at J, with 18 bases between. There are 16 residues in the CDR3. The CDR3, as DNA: TGTGCCAGCAGTCCAGGGGGGCAGGGGAGAACCGGGGAGCTGTTTTTT. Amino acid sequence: CASSPGGQGRTGELFF.

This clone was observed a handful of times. The CDR3 DNA reads as TGTGCCAGCAGTTCCGGACAGGATTACACCGGGGAGCTGTTTTTT. Its translation is CASSSGQDYTGELFF. The chain combines TRBV27 with TRBJ2-2; 7 bases match TRBD1. Germline-derived CDR1 and CDR2 are MNHEY and SMNVEV (reference sequence). Trimming cost V 4 bases and J 3 bases; bases outside gene matches: 5. CDR3 length equals 15 residues.

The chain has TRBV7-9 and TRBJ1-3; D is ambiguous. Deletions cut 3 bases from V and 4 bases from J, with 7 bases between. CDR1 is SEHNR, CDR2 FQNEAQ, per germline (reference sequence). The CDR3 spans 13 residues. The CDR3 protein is CASSLGVGNTIYF. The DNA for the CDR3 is TGTGCCAGCAGCTTGGGTGTCGGAAACACCATATATTTT. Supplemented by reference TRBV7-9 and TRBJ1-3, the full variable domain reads DTGVSQNPRHKITKRGQNVTFRCDPISEHNRLYWYRQTLGQGPEFLTYFQNEAQLEKSRLLSDRFSAERPKGSFSTLEIQRTEQGDSAMYLCASSLGVGNTIYFGEGSWLTVV.

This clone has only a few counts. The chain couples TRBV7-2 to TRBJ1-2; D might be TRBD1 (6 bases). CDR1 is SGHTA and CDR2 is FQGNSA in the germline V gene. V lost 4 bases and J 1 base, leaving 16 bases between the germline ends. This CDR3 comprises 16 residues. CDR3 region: CASSSRPTGLNYGYTF. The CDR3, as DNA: TGTGCCAGCAGCTCAAGACCCACAGGGCTTAACTATGGCTACACCTTC.

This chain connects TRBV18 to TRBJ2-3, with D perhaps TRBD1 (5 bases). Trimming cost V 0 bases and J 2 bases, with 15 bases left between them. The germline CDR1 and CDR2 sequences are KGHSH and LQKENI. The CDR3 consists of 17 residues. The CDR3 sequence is CASSPPAPWGDTDTQYF. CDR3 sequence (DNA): TGTGCCAGCTCACCACCGGCCCCATGGGGCGACACAGATACGCAGTATTTT.

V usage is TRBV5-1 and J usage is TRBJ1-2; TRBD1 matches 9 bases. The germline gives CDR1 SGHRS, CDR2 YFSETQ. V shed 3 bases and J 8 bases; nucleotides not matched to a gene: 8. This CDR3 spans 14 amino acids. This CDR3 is CASSWTGAGGGYTF. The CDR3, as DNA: TGCGCCAGCAGCTGGACAGGGGCCGGGGGCGGCTACACCTTC.

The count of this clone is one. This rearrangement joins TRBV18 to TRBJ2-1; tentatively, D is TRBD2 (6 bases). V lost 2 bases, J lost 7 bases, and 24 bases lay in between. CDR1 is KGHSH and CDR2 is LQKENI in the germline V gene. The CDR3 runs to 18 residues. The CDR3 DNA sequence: TGTGCCAGCTCACCAGTCTGGAACCTCGGAGCGGGCCATAATGAGCAGTTCTTC. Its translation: CASSPVWNLGAGHNEQFF.